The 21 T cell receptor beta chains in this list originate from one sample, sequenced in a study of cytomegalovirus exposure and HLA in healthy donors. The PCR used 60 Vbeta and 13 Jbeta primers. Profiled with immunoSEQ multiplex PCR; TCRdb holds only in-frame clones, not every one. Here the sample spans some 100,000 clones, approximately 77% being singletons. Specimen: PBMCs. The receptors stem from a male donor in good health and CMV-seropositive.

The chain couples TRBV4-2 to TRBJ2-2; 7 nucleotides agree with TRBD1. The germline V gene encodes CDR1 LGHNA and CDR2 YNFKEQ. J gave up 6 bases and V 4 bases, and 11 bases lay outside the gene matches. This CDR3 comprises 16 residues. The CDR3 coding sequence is TGTGCCAGCAGCCCATCAGGACAGGCGCTTCCCGGGGAGCTGTTTTTT. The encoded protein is CASSPSGQALPGELFF.

The CDR3 reads CASSLERYEQYF. CDR3 nucleotides: TGCGCCAGCAGCTTGGAGCGGTACGAGCAGTACTTC. The rearrangement uses TRBV5-1 and TRBJ2-7; D possibly corresponds to TRBD2 (5 bases). Trimming took 0 bases from V and 4 from J, leaving 5 bases between them. The CDR3 is made up of 12 amino acids. In germline, CDR1 is SGHRS, CDR2 YFSETQ.

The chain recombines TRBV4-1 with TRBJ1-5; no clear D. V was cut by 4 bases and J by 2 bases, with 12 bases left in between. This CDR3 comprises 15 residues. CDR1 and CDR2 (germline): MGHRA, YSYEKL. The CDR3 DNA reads TGCGCCAGCAGCCTCTCTGTAGCGGGCAATCAGCCCCAGCATTTT. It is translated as CASSLSVAGNQPQHF.

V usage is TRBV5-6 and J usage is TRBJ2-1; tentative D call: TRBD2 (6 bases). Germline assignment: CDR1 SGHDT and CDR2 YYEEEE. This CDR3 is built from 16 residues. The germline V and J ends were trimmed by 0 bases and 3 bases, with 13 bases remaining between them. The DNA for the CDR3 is TGTGCCAGCAGCTTGGATCGGACTACCGTCTACAATGAGCAGTTCTTC. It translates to CASSLDRTTVYNEQFF. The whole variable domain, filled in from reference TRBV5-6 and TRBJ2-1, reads DAGVTQSPTHLIKTRGQQVTLRCSPKSGHDTVSWYQQALGQGPQFIFQYYEEEERQRGNFPDRFSGHQFPNYSSELNVNALLLGDSALYLCASSLDRTTVYNEQFFGPGTRLTVL.

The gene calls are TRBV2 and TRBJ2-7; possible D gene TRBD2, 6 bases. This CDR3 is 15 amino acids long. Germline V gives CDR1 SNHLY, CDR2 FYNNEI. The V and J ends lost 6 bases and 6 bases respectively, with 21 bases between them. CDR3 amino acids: CASSSTGVVAAEQYF. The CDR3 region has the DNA TGTGCCAGCAGCTCCACCGGGGTGGTAGCGGCCGAGCAGTACTTC.

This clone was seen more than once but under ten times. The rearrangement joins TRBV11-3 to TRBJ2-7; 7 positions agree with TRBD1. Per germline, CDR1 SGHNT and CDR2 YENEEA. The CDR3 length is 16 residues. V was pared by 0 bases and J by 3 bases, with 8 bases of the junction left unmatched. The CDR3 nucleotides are TGTGCCAGCAGCTTAGATCGACAGGGAAGGGGCTACGAGCAGTACTTC. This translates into CASSLDRQGRGYEQYF. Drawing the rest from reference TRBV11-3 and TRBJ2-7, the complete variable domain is EAGVVQSPRYKIIEKKQPVAFWCNPISGHNTLYWYLQNLGQGPELLIRYENEEAVDDSQLPKDRFSAERLKGVDSTLKIQPAELGDSAVYLCASSLDRQGRGYEQYFGPGTRLTVT.

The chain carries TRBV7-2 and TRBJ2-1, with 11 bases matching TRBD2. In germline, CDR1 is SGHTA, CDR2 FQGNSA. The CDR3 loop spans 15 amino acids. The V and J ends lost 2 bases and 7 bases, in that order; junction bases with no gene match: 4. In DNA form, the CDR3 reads TGTGCCAGCAGCTTAACTAGCGGGGGCTGGAATGAGCAGTTCTTC. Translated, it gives CASSLTSGGWNEQFF.

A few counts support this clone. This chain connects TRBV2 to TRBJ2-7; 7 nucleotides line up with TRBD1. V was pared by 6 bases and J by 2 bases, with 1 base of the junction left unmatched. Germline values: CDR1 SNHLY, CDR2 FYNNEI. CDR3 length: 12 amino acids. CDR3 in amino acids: CASSGQAYEQYF. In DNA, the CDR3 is TGTGCCAGCAGCGGACAGGCCTACGAGCAGTACTTC. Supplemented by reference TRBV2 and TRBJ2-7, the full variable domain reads EPEVTQTPSHQVTQMGQEVILRCVPISNHLYFYWYRQILGQKVEFLVSFYNNEISEKSEIFDDQFSVERPDGSNFTLKIRSTKLEDSAMYFCASSGQAYEQYFGPGTRLTVT.

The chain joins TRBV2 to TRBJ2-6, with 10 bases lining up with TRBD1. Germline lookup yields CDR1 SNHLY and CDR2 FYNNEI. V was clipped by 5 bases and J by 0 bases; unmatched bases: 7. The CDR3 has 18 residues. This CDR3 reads CASSPGTGVASGANVLTF. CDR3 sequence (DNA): TGTGCCAGCAGTCCAGGGACAGGGGTCGCCTCTGGGGCCAACGTCCTGACTTTC. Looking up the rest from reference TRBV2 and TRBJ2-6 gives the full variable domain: EPEVTQTPSHQVTQMGQEVILRCVPISNHLYFYWYRQILGQKVEFLVSFYNNEISEKSEIFDDQFSVERPDGSNFTLKIRSTKLEDSAMYFCASSPGTGVASGANVLTFGAGSRLTVL.

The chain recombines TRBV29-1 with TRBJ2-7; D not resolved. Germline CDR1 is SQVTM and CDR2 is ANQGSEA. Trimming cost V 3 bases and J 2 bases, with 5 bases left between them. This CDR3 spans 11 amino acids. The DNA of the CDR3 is TGCAGCGTTGAGACAACCTACGAGCAGTACTTC. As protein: CSVETTYEQYF.

The CDR3 here is CASSSRTGEETQYF. CDR3 sequence (DNA): TGTGCCAGCAGCTCCCGGACAGGGGAAGAGACCCAGTACTTC. V usage is TRBV7-9 and J usage is TRBJ2-5, with 9 bases aligning to TRBD1. The CDR3 length is 14 residues. The ends lost 4 bases at V and 3 bases at J; junction bases unmatched: 3. Looked up from germline, CDR1 is SEHNR and CDR2 is FQNEAQ (reference sequence).

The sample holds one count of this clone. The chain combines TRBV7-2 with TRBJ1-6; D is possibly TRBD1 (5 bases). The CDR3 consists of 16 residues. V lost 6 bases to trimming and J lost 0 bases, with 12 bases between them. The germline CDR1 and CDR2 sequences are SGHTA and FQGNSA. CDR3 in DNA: TGTGCCAGCAGAATAGGGGCCCTCTCCTATAATTCACCCCTCCACTTT. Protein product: CASRIGALSYNSPLHF. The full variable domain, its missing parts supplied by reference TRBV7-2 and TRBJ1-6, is GAGVSQSPSNKVTEKGKDVELRCDPISGHTALYWYRQSLGQGLEFLIYFQGNSAPDKSGLPSDRFSAERTGGSVSTLTIQRTQQEDSAVYLCASRIGALSYNSPLHFGNGTRLTVT.

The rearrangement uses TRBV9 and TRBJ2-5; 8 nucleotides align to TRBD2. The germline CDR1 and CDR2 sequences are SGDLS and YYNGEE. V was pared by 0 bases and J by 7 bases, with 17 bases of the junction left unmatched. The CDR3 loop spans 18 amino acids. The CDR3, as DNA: TGTGCCAGCAGCGTAGGGGGGTCCGGGGGGGGCAGTGATGGGACCCAGTACTTC. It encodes CASSVGGSGGGSDGTQYF.

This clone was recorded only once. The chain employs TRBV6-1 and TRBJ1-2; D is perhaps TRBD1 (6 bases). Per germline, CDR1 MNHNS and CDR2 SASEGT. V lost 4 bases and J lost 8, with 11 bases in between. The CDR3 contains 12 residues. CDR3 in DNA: TGTGCCAGCAGTGCGTCAGGGGACGGCTACACCTTC. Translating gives CASSASGDGYTF.

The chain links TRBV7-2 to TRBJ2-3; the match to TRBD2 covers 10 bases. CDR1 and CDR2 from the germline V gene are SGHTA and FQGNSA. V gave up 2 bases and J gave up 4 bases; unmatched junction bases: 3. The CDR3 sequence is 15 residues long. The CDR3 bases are TGTGCCAGCAGCTTAACTAGCGGGGCATCAGATACGCAGTATTTT. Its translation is CASSLTSGASDTQYF.

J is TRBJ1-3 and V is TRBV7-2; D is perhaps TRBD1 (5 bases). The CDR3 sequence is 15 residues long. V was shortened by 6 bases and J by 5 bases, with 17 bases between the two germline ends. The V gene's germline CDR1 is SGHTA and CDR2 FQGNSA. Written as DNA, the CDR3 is TGTGCCAGCAGTCCTACCCTTGACAGCAGAAACACCATATATTTT. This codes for CASSPTLDSRNTIYF.

CDR3 bases: TGTGCCAGCACTCGCCCCACAGGTCCTAGGGAAAAACTGTTTTTT. This translates into CASTRPTGPREKLFF. The chain has TRBV7-3 and TRBJ1-4, with D possibly TRBD1 on 5 matching bases. V was clipped by 7 bases and J by 8 bases, with 20 bases between them. CDR1 and CDR2 (germline): SGHTA, FQGTGA. The CDR3 consists of 15 residues.

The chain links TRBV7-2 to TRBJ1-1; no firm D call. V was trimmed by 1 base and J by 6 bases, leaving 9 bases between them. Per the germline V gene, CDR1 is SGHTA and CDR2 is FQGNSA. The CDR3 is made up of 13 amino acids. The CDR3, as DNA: TGTGCCAGCAGCTTAGATGGCAACGCTGAAGCTTTCTTT. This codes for CASSLDGNAEAFF. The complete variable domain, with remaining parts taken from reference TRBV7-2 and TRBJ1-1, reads GAGVSQSPSNKVTEKGKDVELRCDPISGHTALYWYRQSLGQGLEFLIYFQGNSAPDKSGLPSDRFSAERTGGSVSTLTIQRTQQEDSAVYLCASSLDGNAEAFFGQGTRLTVV.

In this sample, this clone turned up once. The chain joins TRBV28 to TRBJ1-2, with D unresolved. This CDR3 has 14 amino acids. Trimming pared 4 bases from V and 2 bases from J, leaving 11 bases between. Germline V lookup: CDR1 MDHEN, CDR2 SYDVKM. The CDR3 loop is CASSSPTLNYGYTF. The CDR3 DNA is TGTGCCAGCAGTTCTCCGACACTGAACTATGGCTACACCTTC.

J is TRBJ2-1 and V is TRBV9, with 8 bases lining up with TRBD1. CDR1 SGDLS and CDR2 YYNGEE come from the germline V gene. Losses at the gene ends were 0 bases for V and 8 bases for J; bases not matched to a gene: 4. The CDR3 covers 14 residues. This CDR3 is CASSVVPGGDEQFF. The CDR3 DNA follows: TGTGCCAGCAGCGTAGTTCCAGGGGGCGATGAGCAGTTCTTC. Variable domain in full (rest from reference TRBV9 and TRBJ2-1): DSGVTQTPKHLITATGQRVTLRCSPRSGDLSVYWYQQSLDQGLQFLIQYYNGEERAKGNILERFSAQQFPDLHSELNLSSLELGDSALYFCASSVVPGGDEQFFGPGTRLTVL.

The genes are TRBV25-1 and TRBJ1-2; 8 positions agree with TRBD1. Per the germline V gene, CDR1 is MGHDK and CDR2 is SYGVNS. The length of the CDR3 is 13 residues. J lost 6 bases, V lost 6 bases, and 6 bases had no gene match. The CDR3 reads CASSFQGAHGYTF. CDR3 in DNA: TGTGCCAGCAGCTTCCAGGGGGCTCATGGCTACACCTTC.